The 19 T cell receptor beta chains given below trace back to one sample, sequenced in a study of blood T cell repertoires in COVID-19. TCRdb's copy holds only in-frame clones and misses some; the assay was immunoSEQ multiplex PCR. This table has around 260,000 clones, around nine tenths appearing once. The sequencing input was peripheral blood. Receptor source: a woman between 40 and 55 years old who had recovered from COVID-19.

V gene TRBV5-1 combines with J gene TRBJ2-5; TRBD2 matches 11 bases. After removal of 7 bases from V and 1 base from J, the junction contained 6 bases not matched to a gene. This CDR3 is 15 amino acids long. Germline values: CDR1 SGHRS, CDR2 YFSETQ. CDR3 in amino acids: CASGRTSGRQETQYF. The CDR3 DNA follows: TGCGCCAGCGGACGGACTAGCGGGCGCCAAGAGACCCAGTACTTC.

The rearrangement links TRBV9 to TRBJ2-3; 10 bases fit TRBD2. Germline V lookup: CDR1 SGDLS, CDR2 YYNGEE. Trimming removed 1 base from V and 2 bases from J; junction bases left unmatched: 1. The CDR3 runs 15 residues. CDR3 DNA: TGTGCCAGCAGCGTAACTAGCGGGGACACAGATACGCAGTATTTT. Encoded protein: CASSVTSGDTDTQYF.

V gene TRBV7-2 combines with J gene TRBJ1-2; the match to TRBD1 covers 8 bases. Looked up from germline, CDR1 is SGHTA and CDR2 is FQGNSA. The CDR3 consists of 16 residues. Losses at the gene ends were 5 bases for V and 6 bases for J; bases not matched to a gene: 14. The CDR3 reads CASSPGTGPNFHGYTF. CDR3 sequence (DNA): TGTGCCAGCAGCCCCGGGACAGGTCCCAACTTCCATGGCTACACCTTC. Complete variable domain (other parts from reference TRBV7-2 and TRBJ1-2): GAGVSQSPSNKVTEKGKDVELRCDPISGHTALYWYRQSLGQGLEFLIYFQGNSAPDKSGLPSDRFSAERTGGSVSTLTIQRTQQEDSAVYLCASSPGTGPNFHGYTFGSGTRLTVV.

The chain uses TRBV7-6 and TRBJ2-7, with 11 positions matching TRBD1. The CDR3 totals 15 residues. Germline values: CDR1 SGHVS, CDR2 FNYEAQ. V shed 3 bases and J 2 bases; nucleotides not matched to a gene: 3. In DNA, the CDR3 is TGTGCCAGCAGCTTCGAGGACAGGGGGCCCTACGAGCAGTACTTC. Translation gives CASSFEDRGPYEQYF.

V usage is TRBV23-1 and J usage is TRBJ1-4, with 7 bases aligning to TRBD1. TRBV23-1 is an open reading frame whose function is uncertain. The CDR3 is 18 residues long. V was clipped by 0 bases and J by 4 bases; unmatched bases: 11. The CDR3 here is CASSQSKVGTANNEKLFF. For the CDR3, the DNA is TGCGCCAGCAGTCAATCGAAGGTAGGGACAGCTAATAATGAAAAACTGTTTTTT.

This clone appeared once. This rearrangement joins TRBV5-1 to TRBJ2-7; 7 bases line up with TRBD2. J gave up 0 bases and V 4 bases, and 10 bases lay outside the gene matches. CDR3 length: 16 amino acids. CDR1 is SGHRS, CDR2 YFSETQ, per germline. The CDR3 reads CASSLGSSGNSYEQYF. CDR3 in DNA: TGCGCCAGCAGCCTGGGGTCGAGCGGGAACTCCTACGAGCAGTACTTC.

This clone appeared a single time. The chain employs TRBV11-3 and TRBJ2-1, with TRBD2 matching 16 bases. Germline-derived CDR1 and CDR2 are SGHNT and YENEEA. Unmatched junction bases numbered 6, after V lost 2 bases and J lost 8 bases. The CDR3 totals 17 residues. CDR3 sequence reads: CASSLRGTSGRVYEQFF. As DNA, the CDR3 is TGTGCCAGCAGCTTAAGGGGGACTAGCGGGAGGGTCTATGAGCAGTTCTTC.

The V and J genes are TRBV7-7 and TRBJ2-6; TRBD2 matches at 8 bases. The germline gives CDR1 SSHAT, CDR2 FNYEAQ (reference sequence). J lost 3 bases, V lost 6 bases, and 16 bases had no gene match. The CDR3 is made up of 19 amino acids. In DNA, the CDR3 is TGTGCCAGCAGTCACGAGCGGGAGTACTTTCCTTTTGGGGCCAACGTCCTGACTTTC. It yields the protein CASSHEREYFPFGANVLTF.

The V call is TRBV29-1, the J call TRBJ2-7; 7 bases line up with TRBD1. The length of the CDR3 is 16 residues. Germline CDR1 and CDR2: SQVTM and ANQGSEA. J gave up 2 bases and V 2 bases, and 12 bases lay outside the gene matches. CDR3 bases: TGCAGCGTTGAAAAGGGGCAGGGGGTTCTCCCCTACGAGCAGTACTTC. It yields the protein CSVEKGQGVLPYEQYF.

The chain joins TRBV6-5 to TRBJ2-5, with D perhaps matching TRBD2 (7 bases). V was cut by 11 bases and J by 3 bases, with 16 bases left in between. The CDR3 length is 13 residues. Germline-derived CDR1 and CDR2 are MNHEY and SVGAGI. The CDR3 protein is CAGGASGKETQYF. CDR3 bases: TGTGCCGGGGGGGCTAGCGGTAAAGAGACCCAGTACTTC.

V is TRBV7-9 and J is TRBJ2-7; 14 nucleotides align to TRBD2. This CDR3 is built from 14 residues. CDR1 and CDR2 from the germline V gene are SEHNR and FQNEAQ (reference sequence). Trimming took 5 bases from V and 7 from J; bases not matched to a gene: 4. For the CDR3, the DNA is TGTGCCAGCAGCGGGACTAGCGGGGGCCTGGAGCAGTACTTC. Amino acid sequence: CASSGTSGGLEQYF.

The V call is TRBV10-3, the J call TRBJ2-2; TRBD2 matches 12 bases. CDR1 is ENHRY and CDR2 is SYGVKD in the germline V gene. The CDR3 loop spans 17 amino acids. V gave up 0 bases and J gave up 5 bases; unmatched junction bases: 4. CDR3 nucleotide sequence: TGTGCCATCAGTGAGTCGGCTAGCGGGAGGGTGACCGGGGAGCTGTTTTTT. Translated, it gives CAISESASGRVTGELFF.

This chain connects TRBV19 to TRBJ1-6; D is uncertain. The CDR3 sequence is 15 residues long. Per the germline V gene, CDR1 is LNHDA and CDR2 is SQIVND (reference sequence). V was shortened by 3 bases and J by 0 bases, with 6 bases between the two germline ends. The CDR3 region is CASSIGSSYNSPLHF. The CDR3 DNA is TGTGCCAGTAGTATTGGGAGCTCCTATAATTCACCCCTCCACTTT.

This clone was counted once. V usage is TRBV15 and J usage is TRBJ1-5, with TRBD1 matching over 9 bases. Per germline, CDR1 LNHNV and CDR2 YYDKDF (reference sequence). This CDR3 is built from 16 residues. CDR3 loop: CVLTRDRVVSNQPQHF. The CDR3 DNA sequence: TGTGTCCTTACCCGGGACAGGGTGGTTAGCAATCAGCCCCAGCATTTT.

This clone was picked up one time. The chain carries TRBV7-2 and TRBJ2-2, with 8 bases that match TRBD2. Trimming at V came to 1 base and at J to 5 bases, leaving 6 bases not matched to a gene. The CDR3 loop spans 16 amino acids. Germline CDR1 and CDR2: SGHTA and FQGNSA. In DNA form, the CDR3 reads TGTGCCAGCAGCTTAGTTGTTGCGGGAGGAACCGGGGAGCTGTTTTTT. Protein product: CASSLVVAGGTGELFF.

A few counts support this clone. This sequence joins TRBV10-3 and TRBJ1-1, with TRBD1 matching 8 bases. Trimming cost V 2 bases and J 3 bases; bases outside gene matches: 5. The germline V gene encodes CDR1 ENHRY and CDR2 SYGVKD. CDR3 length: 15 residues. CDR3: CAISEGSGGHTEAFF. The CDR3, as DNA: TGTGCCATCAGTGAGGGTTCAGGGGGCCACACTGAAGCTTTCTTT.

This clone has just one count. The gene calls are TRBV5-1 and TRBJ2-5, with D possibly being TRBD1 (6 bases). The V end lost 3 bases, the J end lost 2 bases, and 17 bases lay between the germline ends. CDR3 length: 16 amino acids. Germline CDR1 reads SGHRS; CDR2 reads YFSETQ. Written as DNA, the CDR3 is TGCGCCAGCAGCTCGGCAGGGGTCGGGTGGCAAGAGACCCAGTACTTC. This translates into CASSSAGVGWQETQYF.

This rearrangement joins TRBV4-1 to TRBJ1-1; D remains unclear. The V end was cut by 1 base, the J end by 8 bases, with 14 bases between. The germline gives CDR1 MGHRA, CDR2 YSYEKL. This CDR3 is 14 amino acids long. CDR3 nucleotide sequence: TGCGCCAGCAGCCAAGTTCGGGAGGCGGCGGAAGCTTTCTTT. Amino acids: CASSQVREAAEAFF.

The V and J genes are TRBV5-4 and TRBJ2-7; TRBD1 is a possible D gene (6 bases). Germline loops: CDR1 SGHNT, CDR2 YYREEE (reference sequence). V was clipped by 4 bases and J by 0 bases, with 17 bases between them. The CDR3 covers 16 residues. The CDR3 nucleotides are TGTGCCAGCAGCGTATTAGGACAGCCCCTCTCCTACGAGCAGTACTTC. It yields the protein CASSVLGQPLSYEQYF.